Reported below is one T cell receptor (beta chain). These data originate in a study of blood T cell repertoires in COVID-19. Method: immunoSEQ multiplex PCR; TCRdb's copy keeps in-frame clones and lacks some. The sample gives about 94,000 clones, about 80% of which show up once; 15% to 20% is in the top ten. The receptor was isolated from a human donor in a cohort sampled during active COVID-19. Sequencing input: peripheral blood.

The CDR3 here is CASSGGGGNSYNEQFF. CDR3 DNA: TGTGCCAGCAGCGGAGGTGGCGGGAACTCCTACAATGAGCAGTTCTTC. This chain connects TRBV5-4 to TRBJ2-1; TRBD2 is a possible D gene (6 bases). Trimming removed 4 bases from V and 0 bases from J, with 14 bases in between. This CDR3 is 16 amino acids long. The germline V gene has CDR1 SGHNT and CDR2 YYREEE (reference sequence).